This is a list of T cell receptor beta chains from one sample in a study of T cell repertoires in cytomegalovirus infection. Which antigens these TCRs recognize remains unknown. TCRdb used MiXCR to reprocess the reads, holding one entry per CDR3 protein. The repertoire holds 200,000 to 250,000 distinct CDR3 sequences, roughly two fifths seen once, with approximately 59% in the top ten. This specimen consisted of CD8+ T cells from cultured PBMCs, obtained from culture after CMV antigen stimulation. Receptors were obtained from a human donor in good health (CMV status not recorded). Some clones in this sample may be carry-over from other donors' samples. Both conserved end residues are part of each CDR3. Each record gives: clone size, V gene, D gene, J gene, CDR3 DNA, CDR3 protein. D genes are given only for firm matches. Clone size appears in some rows only: once, few, many, or a class for an expanded clone.

clone size: few; V gene: TRBV7-8; D gene: TRBD2; J gene: TRBJ2-3; CDR3 DNA: TGTGCCAGCAGCCCACTAGCGGGAGGGAGGGCAGATACGCAGTATTTT; CDR3 protein: CASSPLAGGRADTQYF
clone size: few; V gene: TRBV7-9; D gene: TRBD1; J gene: TRBJ1-2; CDR3 DNA: TGTGCCAGCAGCTTAGTACTTCAGGGGGCTGACGGCTACACCTTC; CDR3 protein: CASSLVLQGADGYTF
clone size: NA; V gene: TRBV10-2; D gene: NA; J gene: TRBJ2-1; CDR3 DNA: TGCGCCAGCACAGATACGTCGCTCGAGCAGTTCTTC; CDR3 protein: CASTDTSLEQFF
clone size: few; V gene: TRBV7-2; D gene: NA; J gene: TRBJ1-1; CDR3 DNA: TGTGCCAGCAGCGCCAGACAGACCATGAACACTGAAGCTTTCTTT; CDR3 protein: CASSARQTMNTEAFF
clone size: many; V gene: TRBV7-3; D gene: NA; J gene: TRBJ2-3; CDR3 DNA: TGTGCCAGCAACAGCGGACCCGGCACAGATACGCAGTATTTT; CDR3 protein: CASNSGPGTDTQYF
clone size: few; V gene: TRBV11-2; D gene: TRBD1; J gene: TRBJ2-7; CDR3 DNA: TGTGCCAGCAGCTTTCCCGGGACAGGGCAGCACGAGCAGTACTTC; CDR3 protein: CASSFPGTGQHEQYF
clone size: NA; V gene: TRBV29-1; D gene: NA; J gene: TRBJ2-7; CDR3 DNA: TGCAGCGTAGCGGATTACTACGAGCAGTACTTC; CDR3 protein: CSVADYYEQYF
clone size: NA; V gene: TRBV11-2; D gene: NA; J gene: TRBJ2-7; CDR3 DNA: TGTGCCAGCAGCTTAGAGGGGGGGCCCTCCTACGAGCAGTACTTC; CDR3 protein: CASSLEGGPSYEQYF
clone size: few; V gene: TRBV27; D gene: TRBD2; J gene: TRBJ2-3; CDR3 DNA: TGTGCCAGCAGTATCACTAGACTAGCGGGACGCACAGATACGCAGTATTTT; CDR3 protein: CASSITRLAGRTDTQYF
clone size: NA; V gene: TRBV7-6; D gene: NA; J gene: TRBJ2-7; CDR3 DNA: TGTGCCAGCAGCTCGGACAGTGGAACCTACGAGCAGTACTTC; CDR3 protein: CASSSDSGTYEQYF
clone size: NA; V gene: TRBV5-5; D gene: TRBD2; J gene: TRBJ2-1; CDR3 DNA: TGTGCCAGCAGCTCGACTAGCGGGGGGCCTAATGAGCAGTTCTTC; CDR3 protein: CASSSTSGGPNEQFF
clone size: few; V gene: TRBV7-8; D gene: TRBD2; J gene: TRBJ2-2; CDR3 DNA: TGTGCCAGCAGCCCTGGGACTAGCGGGAGGGCCTTAGTCGGGGAGCTGTTTTTT; CDR3 protein: CASSPGTSGRALVGELFF